This T cell receptor (beta chain) emerged from a study of metastatic and nonmetastatic thyroid tumors. Turning to the study itself: Malignant thyroid and benign thyroid patients provided blood and tumor or nodule tissue whose repertoires were compared. The study, taken as a whole, reports: When malignant thyroid tumors were compared with benign nodules, TCR beta diversity was reportedly significantly higher in the malignant tumors. This held in both blood and tumor samples.

This clone was seen ten or more times. Its antigen is not known. No treatment of any kind had been given to any patient before thyroid surgery. In the source study's methods: Variation in CDR3 across clinicopathological groups served as the basis for constructing a distant-metastasis classifier in papillary thyroid cancer. Using MiXCR, TCRdb re-called clones from the PCR reads. Clone size and V and J calls follow TCRdb, not the original study. Counted here are 20,000 or so clones, 12% occurring once; the ten biggest clones make up approximately 6.2%. The ends were cut back, 1 base at V and 4 bases at J, with 8 bases in the middle. Germline V CDR1 and CDR2: SGHVS, FQNEAQ. This CDR3 contains 15 residues.

Sequenced input: blood. The sequence was collected from a male donor with papillary thyroid cancer or a benign thyroid nodule (not recorded which). Some clones in this sample may be carry-over from other donors' samples. The chain links TRBV7-8 to TRBJ2-6; no clear D. The CDR3 DNA reads as TGTGCCAGCAGCTTAGTTGGCAGAGGGGCCAACGTCCTGACTTTC. This codes for CASSLVGRGANVLTF. The full variable domain, completed using reference TRBV7-8 and TRBJ2-6, is GAGVSQSPRYKVAKRGQDVALRCDPISGHVSLFWYQQALGQGPEFLTYFQNEAQLDKSGLPSDRFFAERPEGSVSTLKIQRTQQEDSAVYLCASSLVGRGANVLTFGAGSRLTVL.